This entry is about one T cell receptor (beta chain). Study processing details: For nucleated cells, counts were estimated from reference gene primer amplification. Generated by immunoSEQ multiplex PCR, the TCRdb table keeps only in-frame clones and is missing some. The V and J calls and the clone size are those of that table, but D and trimming were determined from the DNA. In the table there are about 200,000 clones, 85% to 90% of which are singletons. This sample is drawn from a study of blood T cell repertoires in COVID-19. V lost 1 base and J lost 2; bases outside the gene matches: 10. There are 18 residues in the CDR3. The germline V gene has CDR1 LGHDT and CDR2 YNNKEL (reference sequence).

The chain is built from TRBV3-1 (or the pseudogene TRBV3-2) and TRBJ2-1; 8 bases line up with TRBD2. The clonotype was recovered from a man aged 55 to 69 with acute or convalescent COVID-19. Sequences were obtained from peripheral blood. The DNA of the CDR3 is TGTGCCAGCAGCCAAGGCTATCCCCGGGGGGGGGCCTACAATGAGCAGTTCTTC. Amino acids: CASSQGYPRGGAYNEQFF.